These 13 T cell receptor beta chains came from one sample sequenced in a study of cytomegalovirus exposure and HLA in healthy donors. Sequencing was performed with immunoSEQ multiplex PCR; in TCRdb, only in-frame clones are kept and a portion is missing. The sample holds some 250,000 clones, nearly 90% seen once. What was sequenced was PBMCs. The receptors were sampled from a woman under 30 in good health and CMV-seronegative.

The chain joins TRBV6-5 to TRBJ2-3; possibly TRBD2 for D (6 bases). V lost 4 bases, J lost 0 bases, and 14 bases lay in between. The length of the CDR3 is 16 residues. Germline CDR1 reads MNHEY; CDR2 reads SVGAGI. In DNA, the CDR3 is TGTGCCAGCAGTTCACTAAGGGGACTGAGCACAGATACGCAGTATTTT. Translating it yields CASSSLRGLSTDTQYF.

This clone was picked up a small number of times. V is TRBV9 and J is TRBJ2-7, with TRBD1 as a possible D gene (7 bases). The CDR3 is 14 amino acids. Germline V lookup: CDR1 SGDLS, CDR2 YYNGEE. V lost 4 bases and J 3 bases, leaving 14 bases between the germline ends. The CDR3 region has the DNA TGTGCCAGCAGCCCCGGAGGGGGCGGCTACGAGCAGTACGTC. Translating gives CASSPGGGGYEQYV.

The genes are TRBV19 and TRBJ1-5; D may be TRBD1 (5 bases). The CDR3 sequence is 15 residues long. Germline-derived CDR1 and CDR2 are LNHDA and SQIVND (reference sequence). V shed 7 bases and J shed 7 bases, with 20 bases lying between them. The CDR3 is CASIPRRGGEQPQHF. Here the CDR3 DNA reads TGTGCCAGTATCCCACGGAGGGGTGGAGAACAGCCCCAGCATTTT. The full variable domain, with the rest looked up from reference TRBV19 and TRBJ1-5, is DGGITQSPKYLFRKEGQNVTLSCEQNLNHDAMYWYRQDPGQGLRLIYYSQIVNDFQKGDIAEGYSVSREKKESFPLTVTSAQKNPTAFYLCASIPRRGGEQPQHFGDGTRLSIL.

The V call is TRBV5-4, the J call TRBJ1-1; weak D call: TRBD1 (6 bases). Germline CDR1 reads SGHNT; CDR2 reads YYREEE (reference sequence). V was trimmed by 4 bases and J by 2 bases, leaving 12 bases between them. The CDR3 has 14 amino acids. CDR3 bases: TGTGCCAGCAGCGATGGACAGCTCAACACTGAAGCTTTCTTT. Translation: CASSDGQLNTEAFF.

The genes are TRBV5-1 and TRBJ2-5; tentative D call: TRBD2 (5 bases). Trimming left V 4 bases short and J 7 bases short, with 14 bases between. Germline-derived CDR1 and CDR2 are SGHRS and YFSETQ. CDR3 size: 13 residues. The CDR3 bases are TGCGCCAGCAGCCATCCCGAGGGTCGGACCCAGTACTTC. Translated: CASSHPEGRTQYF.

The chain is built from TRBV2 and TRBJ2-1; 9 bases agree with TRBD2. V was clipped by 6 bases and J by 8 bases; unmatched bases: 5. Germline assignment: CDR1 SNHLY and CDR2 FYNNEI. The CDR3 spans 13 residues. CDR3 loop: CASRRGGGYEQFF. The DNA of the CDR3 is TGTGCCAGCAGGCGGGGGGGCGGGTATGAGCAGTTCTTC.

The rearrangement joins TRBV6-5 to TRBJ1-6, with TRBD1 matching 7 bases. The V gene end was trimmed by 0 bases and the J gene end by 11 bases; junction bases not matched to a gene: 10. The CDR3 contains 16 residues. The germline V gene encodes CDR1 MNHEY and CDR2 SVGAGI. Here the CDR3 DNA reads TGTGCCAGCAGTTACTCGAGGTGGGACAGTCATCCACCCCTCCACTTT. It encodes CASSYSRWDSHPPLHF.

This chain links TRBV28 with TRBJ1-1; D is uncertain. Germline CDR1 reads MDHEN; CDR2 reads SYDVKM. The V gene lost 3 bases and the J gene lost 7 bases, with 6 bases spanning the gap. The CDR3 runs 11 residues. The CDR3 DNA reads TGTGCCAGCAGTTTTTCTATTGAAGCTTTCTTT. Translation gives CASSFSIEAFF.

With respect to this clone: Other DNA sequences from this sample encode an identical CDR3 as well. CDR3 bases: TGTGCCAGCAGTCCCGGACAGGGAGGCACTGAAGCTTTCTTT. Protein: CASSPGQGGTEAFF. V gene TRBV27 combines with J gene TRBJ1-1; 8 nucleotides agree with TRBD1. This CDR3 contains 14 residues. Trimming cost V 5 bases and J 4 bases; bases outside gene matches: 6. The germline V gene encodes CDR1 MNHEY and CDR2 SMNVEV (reference sequence).

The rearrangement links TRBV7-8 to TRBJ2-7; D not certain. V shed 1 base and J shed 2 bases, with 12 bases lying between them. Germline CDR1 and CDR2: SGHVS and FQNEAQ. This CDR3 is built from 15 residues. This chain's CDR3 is CASSLGALPTYEQYV. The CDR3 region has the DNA TGTGCCAGCAGCTTAGGGGCACTCCCAACCTACGAGCAGTACGTC.

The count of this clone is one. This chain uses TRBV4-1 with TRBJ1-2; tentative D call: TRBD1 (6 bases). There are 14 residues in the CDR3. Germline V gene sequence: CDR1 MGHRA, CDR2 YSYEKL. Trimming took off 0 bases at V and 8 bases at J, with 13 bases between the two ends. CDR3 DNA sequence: TGCGCCAGCAGCCAAGATCGGGGAGGGGGAGGCTACACCTTC. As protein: CASSQDRGGGGYTF.

This CDR3 is CASSLERGGGYTF. CDR3 coding DNA: TGTGCCAGCAGCTTGGAACGCGGAGGAGGCTACACCTTC. The rearrangement joins TRBV5-6 to TRBJ1-2, with D uncertain. The germline gives CDR1 SGHDT, CDR2 YYEEEE. The CDR3 length is 13 residues. Trimming left V 0 bases short and J 8 bases short, with 11 bases between.

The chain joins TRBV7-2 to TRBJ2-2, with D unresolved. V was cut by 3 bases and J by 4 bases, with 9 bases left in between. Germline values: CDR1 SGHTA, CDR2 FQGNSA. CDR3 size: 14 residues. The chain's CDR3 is CASSFELSTGELFF. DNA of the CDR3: TGTGCCAGCAGCTTTGAGTTAAGCACCGGGGAGCTGTTTTTT.